A selection of T cell receptor beta chains follows, all from one sample in a study of blood T cell repertoires in COVID-19. Clones were sequenced by immunoSEQ multiplex PCR, and TCRdb holds only the in-frame ones, with some missing. The repertoire includes around 400,000 clones, roughly 86% of them detected once, and about 2.3% sits in the top ten. Specimen: peripheral blood. These receptors all stem from a woman aged 55-75 years with COVID-19, enrolled during active disease. CDR3s include the opening cysteine and the closing phenylalanine or tryptophan. Fields, in order: V gene, CDR3 length, J gene, clone size, D gene, CDR3 DNA, CDR3 protein. The D gene is left open where the match is weak. A clone size is listed for some rows: how often the clone was seen (once, few, many), or a class if it is expanded.

TRBV7-9	14	TRBJ1-2	.	TRBD1	TGTGCCAGCAGCTTAGAATGGGGACAGTCTCGCTACACCTTC	CASSLEWGQSRYTF
TRBV6-4	17	TRBJ1-3	.	TRBD1	TGTGCCAGCGGTGGTTGGACAGGACCTAACTCTGGAAACACCATATATTTT	CASGGWTGPNSGNTIYF
TRBV9	15	TRBJ1-1	.	.	TGTGCCAGCAGCGTGGAGCGTGTCACGACCACTGAAGCTTTCTTT	CASSVERVTTTEAFF
TRBV4-1	16	TRBJ1-2	once	.	TGCGCCAGCAGCCAAGATAGGAGGAGGTCTAACTATGGCTACACCTTC	CASSQDRRRSNYGYTF
TRBV9	15	TRBJ2-3	.	TRBD2	TGTGCCAGCAGCGGTAGCGGGGTCGTAACAGATACGCAGTATTTT	CASSGSGVVTDTQYF
TRBV19	15	TRBJ1-3	.	.	TGTGCCAGTAGTCGCCCCTCAGGGACTGGAAACACCATATATTTT	CASSRPSGTGNTIYF
TRBV19	15	TRBJ1-5	.	.	TGTGCCAGTAGATTTATCGGGGGGAAACATCAGCCCCAGCATTTT	CASRFIGGKHQPQHF
TRBV7-2	17	TRBJ1-2	.	.	TGTGCCAGCAGCTTGGAGCCGGGATTACTATCTAACTATGGCTACACCTTC	CASSLEPGLLSNYGYTF
TRBV3-1/TRBV3-2	14	TRBJ1-6	.	TRBD1	TGTGCCAGCAGCCAGACAGGGTTTAATTCACCCCTCCACTTT	CASSQTGFNSPLHF
TRBV11-2	11	TRBJ1-1	.	.	TGTGCCAGCAGCTTCAGCACTGAAGCTTTCTTT	CASSFSTEAFF
TRBV11-1	13	TRBJ1-1	.	TRBD1	TGTGCCAGCAGCGTGACCGGGACAGGGGAAGCTTTCTTT	CASSVTGTGEAFF
TRBV28	14	TRBJ1-2	.	.	TGTGCCAGCAGTTTGGGGCAGGCATCCTATGGCTACACCTTC	CASSLGQASYGYTF
TRBV4-1	15	TRBJ2-1	.	TRBD2	TGCGCCAGCAGCCAAGAGCGGGGGGCCCGACCCGAGCAGTTCTTC	CASSQERGARPEQFF
TRBV9	17	TRBJ2-1	.	TRBD2	TGTGCCAGCAGCGTCCGGACTAGCGGGATGAATTACAATGAGCAGTTCTTC	CASSVRTSGMNYNEQFF
TRBV30	14	TRBJ1-2	.	TRBD1	TGTGCCTGGAGTTCGCTGACAGGGTCCTATGGCTACACCTTC	CAWSSLTGSYGYTF
TRBV3-1/TRBV3-2	14	TRBJ2-7	.	.	TGTGCCAGCAGTATCCGGGGGTCGGTATACGAGCAGTACTTC	CASSIRGSVYEQYF
TRBV7-9	15	TRBJ2-7	.	TRBD1	TGTGCCAGCAGTAATGACAGGGGGCCCCGGTACGAGCAGTACTTC	CASSNDRGPRYEQYF
TRBV7-8	14	TRBJ1-5	.	TRBD1	TGTGCCAGCAGCCAGGACAGGGGCGGACAGCCCCAGCATTTT	CASSQDRGGQPQHF
TRBV6-1	14	TRBJ1-1	.	.	TGTGCCAGCAGTGAGGACAACTTGAACACTGAAGCTTTCTTT	CASSEDNLNTEAFF
TRBV4-1	18	TRBJ2-5	.	TRBD2	TGCGCCAGCAGCCAACGACTAGCGGGGGCCTCAGGGGATGAGACCCAGTACTTC	CASSQRLAGASGDETQYF
TRBV5-1	12	TRBJ1-1	.	.	TGCGCCAGCAGCTTGAGGGAGACTGAAGCTTTCTTT	CASSLRETEAFF
TRBV10-3	13	TRBJ1-2	.	.	TGTGCCATCAGTGCGGGAGAATCCTATGGCTACACCTTC	CAISAGESYGYTF
TRBV3-1/TRBV3-2	17	TRBJ2-1	.	TRBD1	TGTGCCAGCAGCCAAGAATACGGACAGGGGAGATACAATGAGCAGTTCTTC	CASSQEYGQGRYNEQFF
TRBV19	12	TRBJ1-3	once	.	TGTGCCAGTAGTATGCAGGGAAACACCATATATTTT	CASSMQGNTIYF
TRBV5-5	14	TRBJ1-1	.	TRBD1	TGTGCCAGCAGCTTGCAGGGGGTGAACACTGAAGCTTTCTTT	CASSLQGVNTEAFF
TRBV27	14	TRBJ2-3	.	.	TGTGCCAGCAGTTTATCGGCCGGGATCAGTACGCAGTATTTT	CASSLSAGISTQYF
TRBV3-1/TRBV3-2	14	TRBJ1-2	.	.	TGTGCCAGCAGCCAAGTAGGGGGGGGTGGCGGCTACACCTTC	CASSQVGGGGGYTF
TRBV7-8	14	TRBJ2-2	.	.	TGTGCCCACGGGAGGGGGCGCTTACCCGGGGAGCTGTTTTTT	CAHGRGRLPGELFF